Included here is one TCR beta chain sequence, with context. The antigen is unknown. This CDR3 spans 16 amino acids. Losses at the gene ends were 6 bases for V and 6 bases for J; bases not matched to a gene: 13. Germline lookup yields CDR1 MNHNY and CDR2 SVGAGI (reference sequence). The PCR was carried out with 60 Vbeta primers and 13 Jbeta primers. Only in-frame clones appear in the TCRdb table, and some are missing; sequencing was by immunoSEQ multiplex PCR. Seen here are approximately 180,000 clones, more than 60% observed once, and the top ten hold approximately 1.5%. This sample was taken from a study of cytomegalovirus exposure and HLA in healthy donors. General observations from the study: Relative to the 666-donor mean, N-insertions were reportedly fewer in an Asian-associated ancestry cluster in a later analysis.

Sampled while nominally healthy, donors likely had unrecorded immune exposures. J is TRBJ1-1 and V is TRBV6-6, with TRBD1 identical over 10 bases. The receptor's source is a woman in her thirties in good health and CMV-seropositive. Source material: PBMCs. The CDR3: CASRSLDRGLNPEAFF. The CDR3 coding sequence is TGTGCCAGCAGAAGTCTCGACAGGGGGCTGAATCCTGAAGCTTTCTTT.